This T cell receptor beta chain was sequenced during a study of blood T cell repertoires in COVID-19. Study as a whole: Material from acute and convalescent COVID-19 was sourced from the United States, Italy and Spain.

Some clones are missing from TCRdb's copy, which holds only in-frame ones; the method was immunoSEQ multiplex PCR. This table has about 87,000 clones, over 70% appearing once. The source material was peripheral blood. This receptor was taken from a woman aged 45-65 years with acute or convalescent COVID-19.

CDR3 in DNA: TGTGCCAGCAGCTTAGGCAGGGTGAGGAGCAATCAGCCCCAGCATTTT. The encoded protein is CASSLGRVRSNQPQHF. The chain has TRBV7-8 and TRBJ1-5, with D tentatively TRBD1 (5 bases). This CDR3 is 16 amino acids long. The V and J ends lost 1 base and 1 base respectively, with 11 bases between them. The V gene's germline CDR1 is SGHVS and CDR2 FQNEAQ.